This T cell receptor beta chain was recovered during a study of cytomegalovirus exposure and HLA in healthy donors. With regard to this clone: The target antigen is unknown.

In the PCR, 60 Vbeta and 13 Jbeta primers were used. The table came from immunoSEQ multiplex PCR; TCRdb's copy has only in-frame clones and leaves some out. This sample has about 36,000 clones; over 60% occur once, and the top ten carry more than 6.5%. Study-level points and caveats: V- and J-gene trimming in TCR beta was tied to a missense DCLRE1C variant by an analysis performed later.

This receptor was obtained from a man aged 25 to 45 in good health and CMV-seronegative. Sequencing was carried out using PBMCs.

The CDR3 sequence: CASSLARGGYEQYF. The CDR3 coding sequence is TGCGCCAGCAGCTTGGCCAGGGGCGGCTACGAGCAGTACTTC. This chain joins TRBV5-1 and TRBJ2-7, with D possibly matching TRBD1 (6 bases). Germline assignment: CDR1 SGHRS and CDR2 YFSETQ. This CDR3 region has 14 residues. Trimming cost V 0 bases and J 3 bases, with 10 bases left between them.